This passage covers 4 T cell receptor beta chains from one sample sequenced in a study of T cells in Graves' hyperthyroidism and ophthalmopathy. TCR beta CDR3 regions were amplified from RNA. Carried out on the TCR CDR3, a first-round RT-PCR used the HTBI primer set. Using its own MiXCR run on the multiplex PCR reads, TCRdb lists one record per CDR3 protein. The profile shows 550,000 to 700,000 distinct CDR3 sequences, approximately 15% of them singletons. The specimen sequenced was blood. The receptors derive from a middle-aged woman with Graves' ophthalmopathy.

At least ten counts were recorded for this clonotype. The gene calls are TRBV30 and TRBJ2-5; D is unclear. Germline values: CDR1 GTSNPN, CDR2 SVGIG (reference sequence). V was clipped by 7 bases and J by 3 bases, with 15 bases between them. The CDR3 has 13 amino acids. CDR3 in amino acids: CASIPTTEETQYF. For the CDR3, the DNA is TGTGCCTCGATCCCCACAACGGAAGAGACCCAGTACTTC.

In its sample, this clonotype was seen many times. The chain uses TRBV7-9 and TRBJ1-1; weak D call: TRBD1 (6 bases). V gave up 5 bases and J gave up 6 bases, with 16 bases separating them. The V gene's germline CDR1 is SEHNR and CDR2 FQNEAQ (reference sequence). The CDR3 runs 14 residues. The chain's CDR3 is CASSPWGAIAEAFF. The CDR3 DNA reads as TGTGCCAGCAGCCCCTGGGGGGCGATCGCTGAAGCTTTCTTT.

The table lists this clonotype with many counts. This chain uses TRBV12-3 or TRBV12-4 with TRBJ1-1; D unclear. V was trimmed by 5 bases and J by 3 bases, leaving 13 bases between them. The CDR3 spans 14 residues. CDR3 loop: CASSKGSTHTEAFF. In nucleotides, the CDR3 is TGTGCCAGCAGTAAGGGATCTACCCACACTGAAGCTTTCTTT.

This clonotype has ten or more counts. This chain uses TRBV28 with TRBJ2-3; TRBD1 might be the D (5 bases). Germline CDR1 is MDHEN and CDR2 is SYDVKM. CDR3 size: 14 residues. V was clipped by 6 bases and J by 2 bases, with 12 bases between them. The chain's CDR3 is CASREGHSTDTQYF. The CDR3, as DNA: TGTGCCAGCAGAGAAGGACACTCCACAGATACGCAGTATTTT.